This T cell receptor (beta chain) appears in the sequencing data of a study of cytomegalovirus exposure and HLA in healthy donors. Study-level findings and limits: Indistinguishable V segments, including TRBV6-2 and TRBV6-3, were excluded. Later, an analysis showed that TCR beta chains associated with HLA were more clonally expanded than others that were equally common. In a later analysis, TCR beta V- and J-gene trimming showed a link to a missense DCLRE1C variant. As immune exposure information, only CMV serostatus was available.

The primer mix had 60 Vbeta and 13 Jbeta primers. Profiling relied on immunoSEQ multiplex PCR, and the TCRdb table lists in-frame clones only, not all of them. The repertoire consists of some 140,000 clones, with nearly 80% occurring once and the leading ten covering roughly 0.99%. A word on this clone: Its antigen is not identified.

V lost 4 bases and J 4 bases, leaving 14 bases between the germline ends. The V gene's germline CDR1 is SGHKS and CDR2 YYEKEE (reference sequence). This CDR3 spans 14 amino acids. This clonotype was sampled from a male donor in good health and CMV-seronegative. The chain combines TRBV5-5 with TRBJ1-1; D gene unclear. Sequenced input: PBMCs. CDR3 in amino acids: CASSAGRSGTEAFF. The CDR3 nucleotides read TGTGCCAGCAGCGCGGGTCGATCTGGCACTGAAGCTTTCTTT.